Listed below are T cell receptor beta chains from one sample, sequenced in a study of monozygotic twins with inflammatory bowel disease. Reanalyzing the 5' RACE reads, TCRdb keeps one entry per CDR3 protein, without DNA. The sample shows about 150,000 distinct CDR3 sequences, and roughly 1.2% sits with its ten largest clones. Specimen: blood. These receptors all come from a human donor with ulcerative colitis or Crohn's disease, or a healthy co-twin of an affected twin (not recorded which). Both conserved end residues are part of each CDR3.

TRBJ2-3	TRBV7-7	CASSLGQGADTQYF
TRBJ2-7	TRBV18	CASSPGQGHEQYF
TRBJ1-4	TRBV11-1	CASSLGAAAAPTNEKLFF
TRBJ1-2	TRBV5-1	CASSLEKAFGGGIYGYTF
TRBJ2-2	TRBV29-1	CSVVPRTGEHTGELFF
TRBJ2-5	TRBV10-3	CAISDSRQGNQETQYF
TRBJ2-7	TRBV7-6	CASSPGTSGRTISYEQYF
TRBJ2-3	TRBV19	CASSFLDYTDTQYF
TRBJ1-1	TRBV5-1	CASSLGPNLQGKGRTEAFF
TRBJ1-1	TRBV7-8	CASSLAHATNTEAFF
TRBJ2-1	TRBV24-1	CATSDPPNDNEQFF
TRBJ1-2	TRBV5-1	CASSLTGSLNYGYTF
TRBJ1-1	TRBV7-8	CASSDRVDTEAFF
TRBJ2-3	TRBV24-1	CATSDRTSGPTDTQYF
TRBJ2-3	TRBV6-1	CASSPGLNTDTQYF
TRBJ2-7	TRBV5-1	CASSLVAAGIWYEQYF
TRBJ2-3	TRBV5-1	CASSLVRSDTQYF
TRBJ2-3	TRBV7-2	CASSLAPQYRDTQYF
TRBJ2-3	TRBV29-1	CSSHRGEDTQYF
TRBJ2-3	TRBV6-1	CASSDGGPTDTQYF
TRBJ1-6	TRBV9	CASSVEPWVDRENSPLHF
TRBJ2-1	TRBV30	CAWSPFHEQFF
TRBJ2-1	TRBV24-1	CATSVSLAGGLWNEQFF
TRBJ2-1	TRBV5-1	CASSLGQPGWANNEQFF
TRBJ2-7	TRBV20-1	CSARDSGGAIRYEQYF
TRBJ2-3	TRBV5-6	CASSLARTSGRPFTSTDTQYF
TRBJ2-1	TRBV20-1	CRPTSGSDNEQFF
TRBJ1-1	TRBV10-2	CATGGKAGNTEAFF
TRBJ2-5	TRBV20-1	CSATLTRRETQYF
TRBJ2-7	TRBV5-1	CASSLATGEQYF
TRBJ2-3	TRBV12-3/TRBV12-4	CASSQEARTDTQYF
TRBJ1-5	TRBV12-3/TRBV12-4	CASGIYSNQPQHF
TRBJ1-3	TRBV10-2	CASSESTLGNTIYF
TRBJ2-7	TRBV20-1	CSARDSIGLARYEQYF
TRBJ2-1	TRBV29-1	CSVRRRQGAYNEQFF
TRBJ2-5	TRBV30	CAWNRGETQYF
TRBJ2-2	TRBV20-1	CSARDPQKGPGTGELFF
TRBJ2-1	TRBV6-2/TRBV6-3	CASSHPGLFNEQFF
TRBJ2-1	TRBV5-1	CASSLGLAGGSEQFF
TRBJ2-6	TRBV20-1	CSAREATGPSGANVLTF
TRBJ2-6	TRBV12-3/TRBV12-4	CASSFLPLTSAGGPWSGANVLTF
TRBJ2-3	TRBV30	CAWSAGSSTDTQYF
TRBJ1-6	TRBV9	CASSLDIRANSPLHF
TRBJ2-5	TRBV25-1	CASSEPGAQETQYF
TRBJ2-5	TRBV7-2	CASSLASGVMETQYF
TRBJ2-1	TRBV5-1	CASSLPGLAGGNYNEQFF